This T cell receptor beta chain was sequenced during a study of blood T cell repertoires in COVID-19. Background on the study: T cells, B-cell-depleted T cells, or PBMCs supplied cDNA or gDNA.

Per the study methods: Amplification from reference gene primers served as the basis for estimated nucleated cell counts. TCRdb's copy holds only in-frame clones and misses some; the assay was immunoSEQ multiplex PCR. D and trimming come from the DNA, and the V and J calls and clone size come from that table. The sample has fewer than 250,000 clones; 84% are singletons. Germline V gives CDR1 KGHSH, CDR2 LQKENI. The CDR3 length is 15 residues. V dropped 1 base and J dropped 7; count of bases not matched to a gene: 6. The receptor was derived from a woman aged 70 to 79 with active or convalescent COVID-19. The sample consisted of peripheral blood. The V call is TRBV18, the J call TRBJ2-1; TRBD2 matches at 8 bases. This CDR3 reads CASSPRTGGRNEQFF. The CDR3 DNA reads TGTGCCAGCTCACCACGAACGGGAGGGCGTAATGAGCAGTTCTTC.